This T cell receptor (beta chain) was captured in a study of blood T cell repertoires in COVID-19. Study-level information: Sites across the United States, Italy and Spain contributed samples from acute and convalescent COVID-19.

This CDR3 has 14 residues. Germline V lookup: CDR1 SGHRS, CDR2 YFSETQ. With 4 bases clipped from V and 2 bases from J, the junction kept 6 bases outside the gene matches. The table lists this clone with a count of one. As processed by the authors: It was from reference gene primer amplification that nucleated cell counts were estimated. Libraries were prepared by immunoSEQ multiplex PCR; TCRdb keeps only in-frame clonotypes and omits some of them. D and trimming come from the DNA, and the V and J calls and clone size come from that table. The sample lists over 55,000 clones; approximately 77% were seen once.

The V and J genes are TRBV5-1 and TRBJ2-7; TRBD1 aligns across 7 bases. This receptor was taken from a human donor in a cohort sampled during active COVID-19. Sequencing input: peripheral blood. CDR3 DNA: TGCGCCAGCAGCCAACAGGGGAGCCCCTACGAGCAGTACTTC. Translation gives CASSQQGSPYEQYF.